This T cell receptor beta chain came from a study of blood T cells in healthy people across ages. Study details: Template switching picked up about one barcoded beta molecule for each two T cells.

To note about this clonotype: The antigen remains unidentified.

With a J-beta primer mix and a sample-barcoded 5' primer, a second PCR ran roughly 6 to 11 cycles. TCRdb itself ran the 5' RACE reads through MiXCR, one entry per CDR3 protein. The sample yields around 850,000 distinct CDR3 sequences, 30% to 45% seen once. Points from the study as a whole: Unknown donor CMV status possibly confounded expanded clonotype changes. No conclusive comparison of naive versus antigen-experienced cells was possible with unsorted PBMCs.

Every donor contributed about 10 milliliters of peripheral blood by blood draw. The ends were cut back, 0 bases at V and 0 bases at J, with 12 bases in the middle. This CDR3 spans 18 amino acids. Germline CDR1 is LGHNA and CDR2 is YSLEER. The gene calls are TRBV4-3 and TRBJ1-6; the D gene is possibly TRBD1 (5 bases). The material sequenced was blood. The TCR was taken from a man aged 18-30 years in good health. The CDR3 DNA reads as TGCGCCAGCAGCCAAGATGGGGCGGGGAGCTCCTATAATTCACCCCTCCACTTT. Translation gives CASSQDGAGSSYNSPLHF.